The 15 T cell receptor delta chains presented below share a single source sample, sequenced in a study of gamma-delta T cells after stem cell transplantation. TCRdb re-processed the RT-PCR reads using CATT. The sample consists of 9,000 to 13,000 delta-chain clones, 1% to 1.5% of them appearing once. The sequencing input was gamma-delta T cells. These receptors came from a human donor. It is not recorded whose cells these are; they may come from a transplant donor.

This clone is labeled as medium-sized. The V call is TRDV2, the J call TRDJ1; 8 nucleotides match TRDD3. The CDR3 totals 19 residues. V lost 0 bases and J lost 0; bases outside the gene matches: 14. Germline values: CDR1 GEAIGNYY, CDR2 EKD. The CDR3 loop is CACDTVLTGGQEYTDKLIF. CDR3 nucleotide sequence: TGTGCCTGTGACACCGTGCTCACTGGGGGTCAAGAATACACCGATAAACTCATCTTT.

This clone occurred a few times. A far larger clone is a single base away, which makes a read error likely. This sample also contains other DNA sequences that code for the same CDR3. The J gene is TRDJ1, the V gene TRDV2, with D possibly being TRDD3 (6 bases). Germline V lookup: CDR1 GEAIGNYY, CDR2 EKD. V lost 1 base to trimming and J lost 1 base, with 18 bases between them. This CDR3 spans 17 amino acids. The CDR3 bases are TGTGCCTGTGACACTCTGGGGCCCAACGAGGGCACCGATAAACTCATCTTT. Its translation is CACDTLGPNEGTDKLIF.

Many counts were recorded for this clone. The chain has TRDV2 and TRDJ3; perhaps TRDD3 as D (6 bases). From germline, CDR1 is GEAIGNYY and CDR2 EKD. V was trimmed by 5 bases and J by 0 bases, leaving 13 bases between them. This CDR3 is built from 17 residues. The CDR3 nucleotides are TGTGCCTGTGCCCCCCTCTGGGGCTCCTGGGACACCCGACAGATGTTTTTC. Amino acid sequence: CACAPLWGSWDTRQMFF.

With regard to this clone: Given a much more abundant clone one base away, this may be a read error. The chain combines TRDV2 with TRDJ1; TRDD3 aligns across 7 bases. In germline, CDR1 is GEAIGNYY, CDR2 EKD. The CDR3 consists of 21 residues. The CDR3 nucleotides read TGTGCCTGTGGCACCGGGGAATTACTGGGGACGACTAATTCATACACCGATAAACTCATCTTT. Protein sequence: CACGTGELLGTTNSYTDKLIF.

By proportion, this clone is medium-sized (0.01 to 0.1%). Different DNA sequences within this sample yield the same CDR3. The rearrangement uses TRDV2 and TRDJ1, with 7 nucleotides matching TRDD3. This CDR3 has 18 amino acids. The germline V gene has CDR1 GEAIGNYY and CDR2 EKD. V lost 3 bases and J lost 0; bases outside the gene matches: 15. The CDR3 loop reads CACDSILGFLGDTDKLIF. The DNA of the CDR3 is TGTGCCTGTGACTCCATACTGGGGTTTCTTGGGGACACCGATAAACTCATCTTT.

As to this clone: A single base is all that separates this from a far larger clone, so a read error is likely. The same CDR3 can be traced to other DNA sequences in this sample. The rearrangement links TRDV2 to TRDJ3, with TRDD3 matching over 8 bases. The germline gives CDR1 GEAIGNYY, CDR2 EKD. CDR3 length equals 23 residues. The CDR3 reads CACDTVNLPLGGLSSWDTRQMFF. The DNA for the CDR3 is TGTGCCTGTGACACCGTAAACTTGCCACTGGGGGGACTTAGCTCCTGGGACACTCGACAGATGTTTTTC.

As regards this clone: The mismatch at residue 13 between this DNA's translation and the TCRdb protein of a much larger clone likely reflects a read error; the protein shown is translated from the DNA. The chain recombines TRDV2 with TRDJ1, with 10 bases matching TRDD3. CDR1 and CDR2 (germline): GEAIGNYY, EKD. The CDR3 loop spans 15 amino acids. The DNA for the CDR3 is TGTGCCTGTGACCCCTGGGGGATAGTCACCGATAAATTCATCTTT. The encoded protein is CACDPWGIVTDKFIF.

This clone was seen a few times. A read error may be the cause here, since a much bigger clone is one base away. V and J are TRDV2 and TRDJ1; 8 bases match TRDD3. There are 23 residues in the CDR3. V trimming: 3 bases; J trimming: 0 bases; junction bases outside the gene matches: 29. CDR1 and CDR2 (germline): GEAIGNYY, EKD. Written as DNA, the CDR3 is TGTGCCTGTGACGTTCTCCGGGATCCTCAGAGAGGGGATACCATGGGAGACACCGATAAACTCATCTTT. This gives the protein CACDVLRDPQRGDTMGDTDKLIF.

There are a few counts of this clone. The likely explanation is a read error, given a far larger clone one base away. The chain employs TRDV2 and TRDJ1; D gene unclear. V was shortened by 0 bases and J by 3 bases, with 16 bases between the two germline ends. Germline V CDR1 and CDR2: GEAIGNYY, EKD. CDR3 length: 16 amino acids. Here the CDR3 reads CACDTVGTTYADKLIF. In DNA form, the CDR3 reads TGTGCCTGTGACACCGTAGGGACAACTTACGCCGATAAACTCATCTTT.

This clone has at least ten counts. The CDR3 region is CACDTITGGPYTDKLIF. DNA for the CDR3: TGTGCCTGTGACACCATAACTGGGGGACCGTACACCGATAAACTCATCTTT. V usage is TRDV2 and J usage is TRDJ1; 9 bases fit TRDD3. From germline, CDR1 is GEAIGNYY and CDR2 EKD. The CDR3 extends over 17 amino acids. V lost 0 bases and J lost 0; bases outside the gene matches: 7.

This clone is categorized as medium-sized. The rearrangement joins TRDV2 to TRDJ1; 13 bases line up with TRDD3. This CDR3 region has 17 residues. Germline trimming cut 0 bases from V and 3 bases from J; bases unmatched to any gene: 6. Germline V gene sequence: CDR1 GEAIGNYY, CDR2 EKD. The CDR3: CACDTVVTGGYADKLIF. The CDR3 DNA reads as TGTGCCTGTGACACCGTCGTTACTGGGGGATACGCCGATAAACTCATCTTT.

With regard to this clone: This sequence is one base from a far larger clone and is likely a read error. J is TRDJ1 and V is TRDV2; 9 nucleotides agree with TRDD3. This CDR3 region has 24 residues. Germline lookup yields CDR1 GEAIGNYY and CDR2 EKD. CDR3 sequence (DNA): TGTGCCTGTGACACCGTCGCTAAAGACTGGGGGACAGCCTCGGGCTCTGTATACACCGATAAATTCATCTTT. It codes for CACDTVAKDWGTASGSVYTDKFIF.

As concerns this clone: The sample holds other DNA sequences that translate to the same CDR3. The chain is built from TRDV2 and TRDJ1, with 13 bases aligning to TRDD3. Germline loops: CDR1 GEAIGNYY, CDR2 EKD. The V gene end was trimmed by 2 bases and the J gene end by 9 bases; junction bases not matched to a gene: 11. The CDR3 loop spans 16 amino acids. The CDR3 DNA follows: TGTGCCTGTGACAGCCTACTGGGGGATACGCGGGGGCAACTCATCTTT. Translated, it gives CACDSLLGDTRGQLIF.

This clone was counted between two and nine times. A read error is possible here, since a much larger clone lies one base away. Within the sample, other DNA sequences also encode this same CDR3. The rearrangement joins TRDV2 to TRDJ1, with 7 bases lining up with TRDD3. CDR3 length equals 18 residues. Trimming removed 3 bases from V and 2 bases from J; junction bases left unmatched: 17. Germline-derived CDR1 and CDR2 are GEAIGNYY and EKD. CDR3 DNA: TGTGCCTGTGACTCCATACTGGGGTTTCTTGGGGATACCGATAAACTCATCTTT. This translates into CACDSILGFLGDTDKLIF.

This clone was seen only a few times. With only one base between it and a far larger clone, this is likely a read error. The chain uses TRDV2 and TRDJ1; tentatively, D is TRDD3 (6 bases). Germline V CDR1 and CDR2: GEAIGNYY, EKD. There are 16 residues in the CDR3. In DNA form, the CDR3 reads TGTGCCTGTGACACCGTCGGGGGACCTTACACCGATAAACCCATCTTT. Its protein product is CACDTVGGPYTDKPIF.